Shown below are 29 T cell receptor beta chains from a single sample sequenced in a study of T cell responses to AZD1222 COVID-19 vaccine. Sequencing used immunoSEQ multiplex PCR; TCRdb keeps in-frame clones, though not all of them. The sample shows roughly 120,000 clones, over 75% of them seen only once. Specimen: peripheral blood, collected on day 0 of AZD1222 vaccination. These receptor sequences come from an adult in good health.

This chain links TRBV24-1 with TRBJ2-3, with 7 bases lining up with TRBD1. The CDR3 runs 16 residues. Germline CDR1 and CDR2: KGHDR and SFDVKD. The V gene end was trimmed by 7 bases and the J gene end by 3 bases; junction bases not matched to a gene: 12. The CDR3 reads CATRGPGTEVTDTQYF. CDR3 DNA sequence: TGTGCCACCAGGGGCCCGGGGACAGAGGTAACAGATACGCAGTATTTT.

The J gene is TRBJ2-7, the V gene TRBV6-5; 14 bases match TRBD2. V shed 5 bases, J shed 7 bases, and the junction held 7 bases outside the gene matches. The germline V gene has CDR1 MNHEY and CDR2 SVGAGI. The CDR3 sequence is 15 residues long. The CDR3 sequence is CASSRLAGGRGEQYF. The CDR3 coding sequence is TGTGCCAGCAGTCGACTAGCGGGAGGGCGTGGGGAGCAGTACTTC.

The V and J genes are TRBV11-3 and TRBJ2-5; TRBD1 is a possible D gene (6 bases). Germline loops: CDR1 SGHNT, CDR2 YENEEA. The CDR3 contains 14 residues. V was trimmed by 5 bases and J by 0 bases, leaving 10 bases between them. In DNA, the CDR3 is TGTGCCAGCAGCCTTGGGACAAACCAAGAGACCCAGTACTTC. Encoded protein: CASSLGTNQETQYF. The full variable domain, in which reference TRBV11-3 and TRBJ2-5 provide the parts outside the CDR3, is EAGVVQSPRYKIIEKKQPVAFWCNPISGHNTLYWYLQNLGQGPELLIRYENEEAVDDSQLPKDRFSAERLKGVDSTLKIQPAELGDSAVYLCASSLGTNQETQYFGPGTRLLVL.

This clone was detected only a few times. CDR3 DNA: TGCGCCAGCAGCCCAGGGTACACCGGGGAGCTGTTTTTT. It codes for CASSPGYTGELFF. The rearrangement joins TRBV5-1 to TRBJ2-2, with D tentatively TRBD1 (5 bases). The CDR3 covers 13 residues. V gave up 4 bases and J gave up 3 bases, with 7 bases separating them. CDR1 SGHRS and CDR2 YFSETQ come from the germline V gene.

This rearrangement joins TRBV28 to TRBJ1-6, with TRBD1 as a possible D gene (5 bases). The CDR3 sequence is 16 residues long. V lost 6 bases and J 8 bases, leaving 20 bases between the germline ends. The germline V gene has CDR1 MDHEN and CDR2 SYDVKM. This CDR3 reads CASSPSVRGGDSPLHF. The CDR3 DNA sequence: TGTGCCAGCAGCCCTAGTGTAAGGGGCGGTGATTCACCCCTCCACTTT.

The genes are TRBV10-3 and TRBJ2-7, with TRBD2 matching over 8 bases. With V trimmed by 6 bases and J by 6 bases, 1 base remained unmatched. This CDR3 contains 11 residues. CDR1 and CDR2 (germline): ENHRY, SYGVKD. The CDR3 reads CAISGGGEQYF. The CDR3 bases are TGTGCCATCAGCGGGGGGGGCGAGCAGTACTTC.

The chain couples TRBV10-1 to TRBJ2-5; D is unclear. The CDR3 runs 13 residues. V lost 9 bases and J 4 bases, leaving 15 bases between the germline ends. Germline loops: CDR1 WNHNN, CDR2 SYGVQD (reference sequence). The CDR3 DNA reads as TGCGCCAGTGCCCCCAGTGGGTCAGAGACCCAGTACTTC. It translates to CASAPSGSETQYF.

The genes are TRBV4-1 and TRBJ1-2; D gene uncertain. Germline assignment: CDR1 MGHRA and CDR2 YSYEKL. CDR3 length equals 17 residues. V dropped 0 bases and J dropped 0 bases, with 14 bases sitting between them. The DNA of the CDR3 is TGCGCCAGCAGCCAAGAGGGTCGGGAGATCCCTAACTATGGCTACACCTTC. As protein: CASSQEGREIPNYGYTF.

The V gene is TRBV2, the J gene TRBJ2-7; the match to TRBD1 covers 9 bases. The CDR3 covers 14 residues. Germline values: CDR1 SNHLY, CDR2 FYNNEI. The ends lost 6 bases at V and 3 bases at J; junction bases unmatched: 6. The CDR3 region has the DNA TGTGCCAGCAGGAGGACAGGGGTGAGCTACGAGCAGTACTTC. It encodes CASRRTGVSYEQYF.

The CDR3 sequence is CASSLSLYEQYF. The DNA of the CDR3 is TGTGCCAGCAGTCTAAGCCTCTACGAGCAGTACTTC. This rearrangement joins TRBV28 to TRBJ2-7; no reliable D call. V lost 5 bases, J lost 3 bases, and 8 bases lay in between. Germline V gene lookup returns CDR1 MDHEN and CDR2 SYDVKM. CDR3 length: 12 amino acids.

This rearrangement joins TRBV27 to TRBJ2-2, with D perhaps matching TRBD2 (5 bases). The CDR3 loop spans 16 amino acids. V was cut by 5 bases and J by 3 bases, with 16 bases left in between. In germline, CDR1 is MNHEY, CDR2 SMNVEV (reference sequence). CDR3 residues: CASSNRGRGDTGELFF. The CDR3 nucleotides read TGTGCCAGCAGTAACAGAGGGCGCGGAGACACCGGGGAGCTGTTTTTT.

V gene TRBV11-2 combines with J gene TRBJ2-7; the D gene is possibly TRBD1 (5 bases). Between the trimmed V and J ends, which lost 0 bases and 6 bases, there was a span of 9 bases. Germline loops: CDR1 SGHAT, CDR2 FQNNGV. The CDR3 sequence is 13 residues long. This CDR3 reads CASSLEARVEQYF. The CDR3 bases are TGTGCCAGCAGCTTAGAGGCCAGGGTCGAGCAGTACTTC.

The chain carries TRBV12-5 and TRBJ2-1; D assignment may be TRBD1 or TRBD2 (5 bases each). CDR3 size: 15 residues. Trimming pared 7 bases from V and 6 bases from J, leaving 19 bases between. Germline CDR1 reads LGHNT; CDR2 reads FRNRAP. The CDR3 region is CASATGQTAANEQFF. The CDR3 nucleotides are TGTGCTAGTGCCACGGGGCAAACCGCGGCCAATGAGCAGTTCTTC.

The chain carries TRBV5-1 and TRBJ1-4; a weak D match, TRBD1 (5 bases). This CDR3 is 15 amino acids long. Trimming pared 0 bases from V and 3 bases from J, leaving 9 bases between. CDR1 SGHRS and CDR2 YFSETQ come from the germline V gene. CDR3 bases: TGCGCCAGCAGCTTGGGACAGACGTCTAATGAAAAACTGTTTTTT. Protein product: CASSLGQTSNEKLFF.

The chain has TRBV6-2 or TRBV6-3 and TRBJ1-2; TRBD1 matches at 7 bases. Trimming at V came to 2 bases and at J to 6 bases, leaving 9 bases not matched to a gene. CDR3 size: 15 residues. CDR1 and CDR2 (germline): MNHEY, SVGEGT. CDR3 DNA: TGTGCCAGCAGTTACGCCTCAGGGGGTTTCGATGGCTACACCTTC. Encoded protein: CASSYASGGFDGYTF.

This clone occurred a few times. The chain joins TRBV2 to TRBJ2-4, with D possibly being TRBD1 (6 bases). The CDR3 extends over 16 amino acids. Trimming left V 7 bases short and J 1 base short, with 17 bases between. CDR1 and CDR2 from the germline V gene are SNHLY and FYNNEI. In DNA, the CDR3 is TGTGCCAGCAAGGGGGTCCCTGATGGGGCCAAAAACATTCAGTACTTC. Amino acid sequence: CASKGVPDGAKNIQYF. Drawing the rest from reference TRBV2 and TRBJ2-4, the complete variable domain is EPEVTQTPSHQVTQMGQEVILRCVPISNHLYFYWYRQILGQKVEFLVSFYNNEISEKSEIFDDQFSVERPDGSNFTLKIRSTKLEDSAMYFCASKGVPDGAKNIQYFGAGTRLSVL.

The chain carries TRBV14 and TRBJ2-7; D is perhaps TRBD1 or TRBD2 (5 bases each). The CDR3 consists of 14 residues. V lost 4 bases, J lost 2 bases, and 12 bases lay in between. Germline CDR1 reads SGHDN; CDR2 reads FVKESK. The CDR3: CASSLGGTTYEQYF. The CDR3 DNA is TGTGCCAGCAGCCTCGGTGGGACCACCTACGAGCAGTACTTC.

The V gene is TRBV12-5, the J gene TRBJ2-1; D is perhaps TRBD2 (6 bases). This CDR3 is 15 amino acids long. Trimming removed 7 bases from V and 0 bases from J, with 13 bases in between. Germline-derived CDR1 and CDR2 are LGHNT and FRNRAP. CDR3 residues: CASVKDYSSYNEQFF. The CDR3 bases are TGTGCTAGTGTTAAGGACTACAGCTCCTACAATGAGCAGTTCTTC.

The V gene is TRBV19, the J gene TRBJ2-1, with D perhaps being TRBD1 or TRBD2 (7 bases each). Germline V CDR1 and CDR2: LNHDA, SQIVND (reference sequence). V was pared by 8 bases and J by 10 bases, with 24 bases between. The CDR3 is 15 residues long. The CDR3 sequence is CASSTTPGGVQEQFF. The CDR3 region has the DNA TGTGCCAGTTCGACAACTCCAGGGGGGGTCCAGGAGCAGTTCTTC.

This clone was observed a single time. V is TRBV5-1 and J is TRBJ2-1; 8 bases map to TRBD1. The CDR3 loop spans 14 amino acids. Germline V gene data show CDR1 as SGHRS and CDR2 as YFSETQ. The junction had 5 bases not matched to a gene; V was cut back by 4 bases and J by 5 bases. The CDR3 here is CASSDRGPHNEQFF. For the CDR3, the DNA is TGCGCCAGCAGCGACAGGGGCCCCCACAATGAGCAGTTCTTC.

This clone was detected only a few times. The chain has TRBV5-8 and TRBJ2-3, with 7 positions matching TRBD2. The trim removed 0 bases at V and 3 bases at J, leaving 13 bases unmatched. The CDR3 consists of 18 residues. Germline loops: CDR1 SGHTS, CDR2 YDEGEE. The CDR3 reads CASSLARKAGVGTDTQYF. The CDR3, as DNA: TGTGCCAGCAGCTTGGCCCGGAAGGCGGGAGTGGGGACAGATACGCAGTATTTT.

CDR3 DNA: TGTGCCAGCAATCAATACCTGGGGTCTGGAAACACCATATATTTT. This codes for CASNQYLGSGNTIYF. This chain joins TRBV28 and TRBJ1-3; D remains ambiguous. V lost 7 bases, J lost 1 base, and 14 bases lay in between. Germline CDR1 MDHEN, CDR2 SYDVKM. The CDR3 is 15 residues long. Together with reference TRBV28 and TRBJ1-3, the CDR3 gives the full variable domain: DVKVTQSSRYLVKRTGEKVFLECVQDMDHENMFWYRQDPGLGLRLIYFSYDVKMKEKGDIPEGYSVSREKKERFSLILESASTNQTSMYLCASNQYLGSGNTIYFGEGSWLTVV.

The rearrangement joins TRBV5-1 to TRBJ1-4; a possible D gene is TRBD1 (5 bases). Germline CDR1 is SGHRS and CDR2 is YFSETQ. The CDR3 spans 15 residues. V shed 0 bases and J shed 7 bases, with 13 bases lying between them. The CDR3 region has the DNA TGCGCCAGCAGCTTGGCCGGGGAGACAGTTGAAAAACTGTTTTTT. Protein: CASSLAGETVEKLFF.

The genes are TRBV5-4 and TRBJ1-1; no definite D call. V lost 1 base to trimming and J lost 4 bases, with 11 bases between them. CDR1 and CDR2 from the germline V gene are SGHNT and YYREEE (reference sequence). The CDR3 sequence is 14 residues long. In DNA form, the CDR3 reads TGTGCCAGCAGCTTGCCGCTGCAGGCCACTGAAGCTTTCTTT. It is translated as CASSLPLQATEAFF.

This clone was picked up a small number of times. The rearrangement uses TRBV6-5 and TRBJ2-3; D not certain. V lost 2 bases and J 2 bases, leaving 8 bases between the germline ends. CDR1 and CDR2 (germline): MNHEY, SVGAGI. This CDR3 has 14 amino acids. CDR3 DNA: TGTGCCAGCAGTTACCGAGACACCACAGATACGCAGTATTTT. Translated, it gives CASSYRDTTDTQYF.

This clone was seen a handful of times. CDR3 DNA: TGTGCCTCAAGGAGTAGCGACAATGAGCAGTTCTTC. Its protein product is CASRSSDNEQFF. V usage is TRBV10-3 and J usage is TRBJ2-1, with a weak D call TRBD2 (5 bases). This CDR3 contains 12 residues. Germline V gives CDR1 ENHRY, CDR2 SYGVKD. V lost 11 bases and J lost 5, with 13 bases in between.

In nucleotides, the CDR3 is TGCGCCAGCAGTGAGAGAGGACAGGGGGTGCGAAATGAGCAGTTCTTC. Translated, it gives CASSERGQGVRNEQFF. The chain joins TRBV10-2 to TRBJ2-1, with 10 bases identical to TRBD1. Germline CDR1 WSHSY, CDR2 SAAADI. The CDR3 is 16 residues long. The J segment lost 7 bases and the V segment lost 2 bases, leaving 8 bases of the junction unmatched.

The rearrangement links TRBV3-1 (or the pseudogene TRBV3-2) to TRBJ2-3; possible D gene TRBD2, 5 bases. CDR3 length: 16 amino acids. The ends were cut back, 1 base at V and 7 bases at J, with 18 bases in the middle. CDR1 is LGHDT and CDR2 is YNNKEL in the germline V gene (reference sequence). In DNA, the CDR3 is TGTGCCAGCAGCCAAGTAATCGGAGGAGGCGCGTATACGCAGTATTTT. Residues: CASSQVIGGGAYTQYF.

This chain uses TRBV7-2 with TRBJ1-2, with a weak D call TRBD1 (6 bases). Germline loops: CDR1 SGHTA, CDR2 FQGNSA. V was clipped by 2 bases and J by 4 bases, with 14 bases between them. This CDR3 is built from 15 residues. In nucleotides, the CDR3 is TGTGCCAGCAGCTTACCCCAGACAGGAGCCTATGGCTACACCTTC. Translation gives CASSLPQTGAYGYTF.